These 25 T cell receptor beta chains were all obtained from the same sample, sequenced in a study of shared clonotypes between healthy human individuals. Only CD45RO-negative cells positively selected for CCR7 counted as naive CD8 cells, so terminally differentiated effector memory CD45RA+ cells were excluded. Assay used: immunoSEQ multiplex PCR; TCRdb lists only in-frame clones, some missing. The sample holds some 2,000,000 clones, approximately 94% seen once. Sequencing was carried out using naive CD8+ T cells sorted from blood. Receptors were obtained from a man between 18 and 29 years old in good health.

V usage is TRBV7-9 and J usage is TRBJ2-3, with 9 bases fitting TRBD2. The V and J ends lost 8 bases and 6 bases, in that order; junction bases with no gene match: 12. This CDR3 comprises 15 residues. Looked up from germline, CDR1 is SEHNR and CDR2 is FQNEAQ (reference sequence). CDR3 in DNA: TGTGCCAGCCGATCCCAGCGGGAGGTAGGGGATACGCAGTATTTT. Residues: CASRSQREVGDTQYF.

As regards this clone: Other DNA sequences in this specimen translate into the identical CDR3. The chain combines TRBV4-1 with TRBJ2-5; 12 bases are shared with TRBD2. Germline lookup yields CDR1 MGHRA and CDR2 YSYEKL. Trimming at V came to 1 base and at J to 5 bases, leaving 2 bases not matched to a gene. This CDR3 region has 15 residues. CDR3 protein: CASSQGLAGEETQYF. In DNA, the CDR3 is TGCGCCAGCAGCCAAGGACTAGCGGGGGAGGAGACCCAGTACTTC.

The genes are TRBV25-1 and TRBJ1-1; 8 nucleotides match TRBD1. Trimming at V came to 4 bases and at J to 1 base, leaving 11 bases not matched to a gene. CDR1 and CDR2 (germline): MGHDK, SYGVNS. The CDR3 loop spans 17 amino acids. CDR3 in amino acids: CASSAWNGQGGNTEAFF. The CDR3 region has the DNA TGTGCCAGCAGTGCCTGGAATGGACAGGGAGGGAACACTGAAGCTTTCTTT.

V and J are TRBV5-1 and TRBJ1-3; possible D gene TRBD1, 6 bases. This CDR3 region has 17 residues. V lost 4 bases, J lost 0 bases, and 17 bases lay in between. Germline V gene sequence: CDR1 SGHRS, CDR2 YFSETQ. CDR3 bases: TGCGCCAGCAGCCTGGACAGTCCTATCCTCTCTGGAAACACCATATATTTT. This encodes CASSLDSPILSGNTIYF.

This rearrangement joins TRBV5-5 to TRBJ2-1; D remains ambiguous. The germline gives CDR1 SGHKS, CDR2 YYEKEE (reference sequence). There are 13 residues in the CDR3. Trimming removed 0 bases from V and 9 bases from J, with 10 bases in between. DNA of the CDR3: TGTGCCAGCAGCTTGGCCGCCTGGAGTGAGCAGTTCTTC. It is translated as CASSLAAWSEQFF.

Points on this clone: Other DNA sequences in this specimen translate into the identical CDR3. The J gene is TRBJ2-5, the V gene TRBV7-6; D gene unclear. V lost 0 bases to trimming and J lost 1 base, with 3 bases between them. CDR3 length: 13 residues. The germline V gene has CDR1 SGHVS and CDR2 FNYEAQ. DNA for the CDR3: TGTGCCAGCAGCTTAGCGCTCCAAGAGACCCAGTACTTC. This sequence encodes CASSLALQETQYF.

J is TRBJ1-4 and V is TRBV10-2; 8 bases align to TRBD1. The germline V gene has CDR1 WSHSY and CDR2 SAAADI. The CDR3 is 12 residues long. Trimming cost V 8 bases and J 10 bases; bases outside gene matches: 6. CDR3 sequence: CASGQGAGKLFF. In DNA form, the CDR3 reads TGCGCCAGCGGGCAGGGGGCGGGAAAACTGTTTTTT.

The table lists this clone with a count of one. The genes are TRBV4-1 and TRBJ1-2, with a tentative D call TRBD1 (6 bases). V was clipped by 0 bases and J by 4 bases, with 24 bases between them. The CDR3 runs 19 residues. CDR1 is MGHRA and CDR2 is YSYEKL in the germline V gene. CDR3 protein: CASSQDQALPGASSYGYTF. The CDR3 region has the DNA TGCGCCAGCAGCCAAGATCAAGCCCTGCCGGGGGCCTCTTCCTATGGCTACACCTTC.

This chain uses TRBV7-9 with TRBJ2-1; possibly TRBD1 for D (5 bases). The CDR3 runs 13 residues. CDR1 is SEHNR, CDR2 FQNEAQ, per germline (reference sequence). The ends were cut back, 4 bases at V and 6 bases at J, with 10 bases in the middle. The CDR3 is CASSYGAPNEQFF. CDR3 bases: TGTGCCAGCAGCTATGGGGCCCCCAATGAGCAGTTCTTC.

The chain uses TRBV11-2 and TRBJ1-1, with D possibly matching TRBD1 (5 bases). Germline CDR1 reads SGHAT; CDR2 reads FQNNGV. Trimming left V 1 base short and J 2 bases short, with 17 bases between. The CDR3 covers 17 residues. The CDR3 nucleotides read TGTGCCAGCAGCTTAGCCCATCAGGGTCGGGGAAACACTGAAGCTTTCTTT. It is translated as CASSLAHQGRGNTEAFF.

The chain carries TRBV7-9 and TRBJ2-3; 13 bases line up with TRBD2. The length of the CDR3 is 19 residues. Germline V lookup: CDR1 SEHNR, CDR2 FQNEAQ (reference sequence). Trimming removed 5 bases from V and 1 base from J; junction bases left unmatched: 12. The CDR3 sequence: CASSVFELAGGSGTDTQYF. CDR3 coding DNA: TGTGCCAGCAGCGTGTTTGAACTAGCGGGAGGGTCGGGCACAGATACGCAGTATTTT.

This clone is a singleton in its sample. The chain employs TRBV30 and TRBJ2-5; D is perhaps TRBD1 or TRBD2 (5 bases each). Germline CDR1 reads GTSNPN; CDR2 reads SVGIG (reference sequence). V lost 1 base and J 13 bases, leaving 10 bases between the germline ends. The CDR3 has 10 amino acids. The CDR3 region has the DNA TGTGCCTGGAGTGACCGGGACCTGTACTTC. This codes for CAWSDRDLYF.

CDR3 protein: CASSTLLESYEQYF. The CDR3 region has the DNA TGTGCCAGCAGCACGTTACTCGAGTCCTACGAGCAGTACTTC. V gene TRBV21-1 combines with J gene TRBJ2-7; TRBD2, as called in the table, went unchecked against the DNA. TRBV21-1 is tagged as a pseudogene. The length of the CDR3 is 14 residues.

The gene calls are TRBV7-9 and TRBJ2-5, with 7 bases identical to TRBD1. J gave up 2 bases and V 8 bases, and 8 bases lay outside the gene matches. The length of the CDR3 is 14 residues. The germline CDR1 and CDR2 sequences are SEHNR and FQNEAQ (reference sequence). CDR3 in amino acids: CASRRRDRQETQYF. CDR3 sequence (DNA): TGTGCCAGCCGCCGCAGGGACAGACAAGAGACCCAGTACTTC.

With regard to this clone: Other DNA sequences in the same sample also yield this CDR3. J is TRBJ2-7 and V is TRBV5-6, with D unresolved. In germline, CDR1 is SGHDT, CDR2 YYEEEE. The CDR3 is made up of 12 amino acids. Deletions cut 4 bases from V and 2 bases from J, with 7 bases between. In nucleotides, the CDR3 is TGTGCCAGCAGCCGAGGTGCCTACGAGCAGTACTTC. Its protein is CASSRGAYEQYF.

The CDR3 spells CASSSVGVSYPEQFF. For the CDR3, the DNA is TGTGCCAGCAGCTCTGTCGGGGTCAGCTACCCTGAGCAGTTCTTC. The J gene is TRBJ2-1, the V gene TRBV7-9; tentatively, D is TRBD2 (5 bases). The V end was cut by 4 bases, the J end by 9 bases, with 19 bases between. CDR1 SEHNR and CDR2 FQNEAQ come from the germline V gene (reference sequence). The CDR3 runs to 15 residues.

The chain carries TRBV28 and TRBJ1-1, with 7 bases matching TRBD1. Germline lookup yields CDR1 MDHEN and CDR2 SYDVKM. V trimming: 5 bases; J trimming: 7 bases; junction bases outside the gene matches: 7. This CDR3 comprises 13 residues. The CDR3 is CASSGLDRDEAFF. The DNA of the CDR3 is TGTGCCAGCAGTGGACTAGACAGGGATGAAGCTTTCTTT.

This chain joins TRBV6-5 and TRBJ2-2; a weak D match, TRBD1 (6 bases). CDR3 length: 16 residues. Deletions cut 4 bases from V and 8 bases from J, with 20 bases between. Germline V gives CDR1 MNHEY, CDR2 SVGAGI. In DNA form, the CDR3 reads TGTGCCAGCAGTTCCCCGGGACACAGTGTTTTGGGGGAGCTGTTTTTT. Translation: CASSSPGHSVLGELFF.

This clone was detected only a few times. The gene calls are TRBV30 and TRBJ1-4, with D uncertain. CDR3 size: 13 residues. The V end was cut by 4 bases, the J end by 8 bases, with 14 bases between. Per germline, CDR1 GTSNPN and CDR2 SVGIG (reference sequence). CDR3 protein: CAWTEGVKEKLFF. The CDR3 DNA follows: TGTGCCTGGACTGAGGGTGTAAAGGAAAAACTGTTTTTT.

This clone was recorded once. The chain links TRBV30 to TRBJ1-2; D call uncertain. Germline V gene data show CDR1 as GTSNPN and CDR2 as SVGIG (reference sequence). Trimming stripped 7 bases from V and 8 bases from J, with 11 bases between. This CDR3 has 10 residues. The CDR3 is CALLTKGYTF. The CDR3 bases are TGTGCCTTATTGACAAAAGGCTACACCTTC.

As concerns this clone: At the DNA level, this CDR3 is encoded by other sequences in the same sample as well. V and J are TRBV11-2 and TRBJ1-5; D ambiguous. Germline V gives CDR1 SGHAT, CDR2 FQNNGV. The V and J ends lost 1 base and 5 bases respectively, with 6 bases between them. This CDR3 region has 13 residues. The CDR3 region has the DNA TGTGCCAGCAGCTTAGTAGGTGATCAGCCCCAGCATTTT. This codes for CASSLVGDQPQHF.

This clone was seen only once. This chain uses TRBV25-1 with TRBJ2-7, with TRBD1 identical over 7 bases. J gave up 3 bases and V 2 bases, and 13 bases lay outside the gene matches. The germline gives CDR1 MGHDK, CDR2 SYGVNS. This CDR3 spans 17 amino acids. The CDR3 loop reads CASSEPLRQGENYEQYF. In DNA, the CDR3 is TGTGCCAGCAGTGAACCCCTTCGACAGGGTGAGAACTACGAGCAGTACTTC.

This rearrangement joins TRBV7-9 to TRBJ2-7, with 9 bases that match TRBD1. Germline V gene sequence: CDR1 SEHNR, CDR2 FQNEAQ (reference sequence). The trim removed 5 bases at V and 1 base at J, leaving 12 bases unmatched. This CDR3 has 17 amino acids. This CDR3 reads CASSPDVPTGGSYEQYF. The DNA of the CDR3 is TGTGCCAGCAGCCCGGATGTCCCGACAGGGGGTTCCTACGAGCAGTACTTC.

The V gene is TRBV4-2, the J gene TRBJ1-4, with D possibly matching TRBD1 (5 bases). Trimming stripped 0 bases from V and 8 bases from J, with 13 bases between. CDR3 length: 15 residues. Germline-derived CDR1 and CDR2 are LGHNA and YNFKEQ. This chain's CDR3 is CASSQDPQGIEKLFF. The CDR3 DNA reads as TGTGCCAGCAGCCAAGATCCCCAGGGAATAGAAAAACTGTTTTTT.

J is TRBJ2-5 and V is TRBV5-1; possibly TRBD2 for D (6 bases). Deletions cut 0 bases from V and 3 bases from J, with 15 bases between. This CDR3 contains 16 residues. Germline V gives CDR1 SGHRS, CDR2 YFSETQ. This CDR3 is CASSLGPAGGEETQYF. The CDR3 DNA follows: TGCGCCAGCAGCTTGGGGCCAGCCGGAGGGGAAGAGACCCAGTACTTC.